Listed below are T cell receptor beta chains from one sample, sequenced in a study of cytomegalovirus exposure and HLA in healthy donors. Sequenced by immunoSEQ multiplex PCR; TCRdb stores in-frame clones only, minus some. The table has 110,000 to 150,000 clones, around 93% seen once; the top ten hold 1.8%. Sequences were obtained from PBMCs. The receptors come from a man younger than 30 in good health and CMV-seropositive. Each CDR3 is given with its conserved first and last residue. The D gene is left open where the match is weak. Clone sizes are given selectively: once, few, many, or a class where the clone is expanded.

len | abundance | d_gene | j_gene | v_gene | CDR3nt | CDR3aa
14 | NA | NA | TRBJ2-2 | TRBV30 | TGTGCCTGGAGTGTAGGAGTGGAAGTCGGGGAGCTGTTTTTT | CAWSVGVEVGELFF
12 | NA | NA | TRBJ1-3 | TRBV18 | TGTGCCAGCTCACTGACGGCGGACACCATATATTTT | CASSLTADTIYF
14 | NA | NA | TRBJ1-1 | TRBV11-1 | TGTGCCAGCAGACCCCCTGGGGCGCGCACTGAAGCTTTCTTT | CASRPPGARTEAFF
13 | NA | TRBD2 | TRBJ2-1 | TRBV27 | TGTGCCAGCAGTTCCGGGGGGGCAGGTGAGCAGTTCTTC | CASSSGGAGEQFF
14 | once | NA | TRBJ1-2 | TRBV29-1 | TGCAGCGTTGTGGGGGGGGACGTGACCTATGGCTACACCTTC | CSVVGGDVTYGYTF
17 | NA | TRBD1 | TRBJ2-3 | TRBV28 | TGTGCCAGCAGTTTAATCGGACAGGGTTTAGGAACAGATACGCAGTATTTT | CASSLIGQGLGTDTQYF
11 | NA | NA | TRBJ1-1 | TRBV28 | TGTGCCAGCTGGGGGGGGTATGAAGCTTTCTTT | CASWGGYEAFF
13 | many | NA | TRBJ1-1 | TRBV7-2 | TGTGCCAGCAGCTATCTAACGGGTACTGAAGCTTTCTTT | CASSYLTGTEAFF
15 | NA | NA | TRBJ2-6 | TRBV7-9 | TGTGCCAGCAGTCACGAGAGCTCTGGGGCCAACGTCCTGACTTTC | CASSHESSGANVLTF
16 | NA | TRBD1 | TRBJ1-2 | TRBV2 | TGTGCCAGCAGCACGCCGACAGGGAGTTATGCCAGTGGCTACACCTTC | CASSTPTGSYASGYTF
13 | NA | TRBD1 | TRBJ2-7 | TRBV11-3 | TGTGCCAGCCGCCACCGGGACAGCTACGAGCAGTACTTC | CASRHRDSYEQYF
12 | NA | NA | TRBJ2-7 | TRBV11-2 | TGTGCCAGCAGCTTCAGGACCTACGAGCAGTACTTC | CASSFRTYEQYF
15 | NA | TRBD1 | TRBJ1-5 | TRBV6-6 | TGTGCCAGCAGTGATGGACGAGGGGGCGTTCAGCCCCAGCATTTT | CASSDGRGGVQPQHF
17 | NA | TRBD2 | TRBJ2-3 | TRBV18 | TGTGCCAGCTCACCAACCCGAACTAGCGGGAGAACAGATACGCAGTATTTT | CASSPTRTSGRTDTQYF
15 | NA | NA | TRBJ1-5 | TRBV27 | TGTGCCAGCAGTTTAGTCCACGAGGCAGGGGAGCCCCAGCATTTT | CASSLVHEAGEPQHF
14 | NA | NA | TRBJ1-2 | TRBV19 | TGTGCCAGTAGTATAAGGAGGGAGGACTATGGCTACACCTTC | CASSIRREDYGYTF
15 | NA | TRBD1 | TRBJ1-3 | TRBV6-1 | TGTGCCAGCAGAACCGGGACAGGGTCTGGAAACACCATATATTTT | CASRTGTGSGNTIYF
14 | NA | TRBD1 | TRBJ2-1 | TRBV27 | TGTGCCAGCAGCCTGACAGGGAGTGGCAATGAGCAGTTCTTC | CASSLTGSGNEQFF
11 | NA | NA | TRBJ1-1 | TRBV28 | TGTGCCAGCCATGGGACATCCGAAGCTTTCTTT | CASHGTSEAFF
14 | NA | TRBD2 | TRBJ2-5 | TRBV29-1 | TGCAGCGTTGGACTCCTAGCGGTCCCTGGGACCCAGTACTTC | CSVGLLAVPGTQYF
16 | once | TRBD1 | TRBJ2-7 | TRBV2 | TGTGCCAGCAGTGAAGAAGAGGGGGCCCCGCTAGCCGAGCAGTACTTC | CASSEEEGAPLAEQYF
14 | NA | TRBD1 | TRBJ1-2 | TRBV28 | TGTGCCAGCAGTCTCTCGGGACAGGGGTATGGCTACACCTTC | CASSLSGQGYGYTF
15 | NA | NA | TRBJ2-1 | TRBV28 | TGTGCCAGCAGTTTAGCGGCAACAGGGTCCAATGAGCAGTTCTTC | CASSLAATGSNEQFF
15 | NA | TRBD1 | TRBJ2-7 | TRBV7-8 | TGTGCCAGCAGCTTATTGGACAGGGCCTCCTACGAGCAGTACTTC | CASSLLDRASYEQYF
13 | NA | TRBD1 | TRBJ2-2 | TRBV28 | TGTGCCTCCCGGACAGGGGTAACCGGGGAGCTGTTTTTT | CASRTGVTGELFF
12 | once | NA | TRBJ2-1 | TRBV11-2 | TGTGCCAGCAGCTTAGTCCCGAATGAGCAGTTCTTC | CASSLVPNEQFF